This T cell receptor beta chain emerged from a study of blood T cell repertoires in COVID-19. TCRdb keeps only in-frame clones here, not all; method: immunoSEQ multiplex PCR. The table includes 120,000 or so clones, 81% detected once. Germline CDR1 and CDR2: SNHLY and FYNNEI. Trimming left V 4 bases short and J 6 bases short, with 12 bases between. CDR3 length: 14 residues. The rearrangement uses TRBV2 and TRBJ2-2; D is perhaps TRBD2 (5 bases). This TCR was sampled from a woman in her 50s with acute or convalescent COVID-19. The sequencing sample was made of peripheral blood. The CDR3 loop is CASSVAVGAGELFF. CDR3 DNA sequence: TGTGCCAGCAGTGTTGCCGTCGGGGCCGGGGAGCTGTTTTTT.